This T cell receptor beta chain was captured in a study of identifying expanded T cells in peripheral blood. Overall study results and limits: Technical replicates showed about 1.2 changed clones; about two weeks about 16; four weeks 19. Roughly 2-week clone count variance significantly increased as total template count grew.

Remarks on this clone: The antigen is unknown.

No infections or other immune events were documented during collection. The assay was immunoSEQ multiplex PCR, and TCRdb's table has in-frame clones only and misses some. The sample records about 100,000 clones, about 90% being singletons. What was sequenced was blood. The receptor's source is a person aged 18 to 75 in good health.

DNA for the CDR3: TGTGCCAGCAGCCCCAACGGAAACACCATATATTTT. It encodes CASSPNGNTIYF. J is TRBJ1-3 and V is TRBV6-1, with D hard to call. Trimming pared 6 bases from V and 4 bases from J, leaving 7 bases between. The germline V gene encodes CDR1 MNHNS and CDR2 SASEGT. This CDR3 has 12 amino acids.